Listed here are 6 T cell receptor beta chains from one sample, sequenced in a study of blood T cell repertoires in COVID-19. Assay used: immunoSEQ multiplex PCR; TCRdb lists only in-frame clones, some missing. The table includes over 12,000 clones, about 86% detected once. The specimen sequenced was peripheral blood. Source of these receptors: a human donor in a cohort sampled during active COVID-19.

CDR3 in DNA: TGTGCCAGCAGTCCACTGACCGGGAAACCGGGGGGATCTAGCACAGATACGCAGTATTTT. Residues: CASSPLTGKPGGSSTDTQYF. V is TRBV27 and J is TRBJ2-3, with 7 bases aligning to TRBD2. CDR1 is MNHEY and CDR2 is SMNVEV in the germline V gene (reference sequence). V gave up 5 bases and J gave up 0 bases; unmatched junction bases: 20. CDR3 size: 20 residues.

The chain carries TRBV5-1 and TRBJ2-2; D possibly corresponds to TRBD1 (5 bases). Trimming removed 6 bases at V and 0 bases at J, with 12 bases between. Looked up from germline, CDR1 is SGHRS and CDR2 is YFSETQ. There are 15 residues in the CDR3. CDR3 protein: CASTLRTSNTGELFF. As DNA, the CDR3 is TGCGCCAGCACCCTTCGGACATCGAACACCGGGGAGCTGTTTTTT.

In nucleotides, the CDR3 is TGTGCCAGCAGCTTAGGAACCCTCCGGGGAGGAACTGAAGCTTTCTTT. As protein: CASSLGTLRGGTEAFF. The rearrangement uses TRBV13 and TRBJ1-1; D is uncertain. CDR3 length: 16 amino acids. CDR1 and CDR2 (germline): PRHDT, FYEKMQ (reference sequence). With 0 bases removed from V and 5 bases from J, the gap between germline ends came to 16 bases.

This clone has a handful of counts. The CDR3 bases are TGTGCCAGCAGCCACATCGGGGGTACGGGTGGCTACACCTTC. Its translation: CASSHIGGTGGYTF. This rearrangement joins TRBV14 to TRBJ1-2; D perhaps matches TRBD1 (5 bases). The length of the CDR3 is 14 residues. Trimming removed 3 bases from V and 7 bases from J, with 15 bases in between. From germline, CDR1 is SGHDN and CDR2 FVKESK.

This clone was seen only a few times. This chain joins TRBV2 and TRBJ1-3; D remains unclear. The length of the CDR3 is 16 residues. V was pared by 3 bases and J by 3 bases, with 15 bases between. Germline CDR1 is SNHLY and CDR2 is FYNNEI. For the CDR3, the DNA is TGTGCCAGCAGTGATCGGGGTTCTAGGGTTGGAAACACCATATATTTT. This translates into CASSDRGSRVGNTIYF.

In its sample, this clone was seen a few times. The chain recombines TRBV6-5 with TRBJ1-6; 7 bases align to TRBD1. Germline V gives CDR1 MNHEY, CDR2 SVGAGI. V trimming: 4 bases; J trimming: 10 bases; junction bases outside the gene matches: 7. The CDR3 length is 14 residues. CDR3 bases: TGTGCCAGCAGTTCCCAGGGGGGTTGGTCACCCCTCCACTTT. Protein sequence: CASSSQGGWSPLHF.